The sequence of this T cell receptor (beta chain) was determined in a study of cytomegalovirus exposure and HLA in healthy donors. CDR1 and CDR2 (germline): MNHNS, SASEGT. The length of the CDR3 is 13 residues. The V end lost 2 bases, the J end lost 4 bases, and 8 bases lay between the germline ends. Amplification used 60 Vbeta primers and 13 Jbeta primers. This table comes from immunoSEQ multiplex PCR, and its TCRdb copy is limited to in-frame clones, with some not included. The profile shows over 95,000 clones, more than 60% of them singletons. V gene TRBV6-1 combines with J gene TRBJ1-2; D is unresolved. The clonotype originates from a female donor in good health and CMV-seronegative. The sequenced sample consisted of PBMCs. The CDR3: CASSEPGSYGYTF. The CDR3 DNA follows: TGTGCCAGCAGTGAACCAGGATCCTATGGCTACACCTTC.